This T cell receptor (beta chain) was identified during a study of cytomegalovirus exposure and HLA in healthy donors. Germline V gene lookup returns CDR1 SGHKS and CDR2 YYEKEE (reference sequence). CDR3 size: 16 residues. Deletions cut 5 bases from V and 1 base from J, with 13 bases between. Primers: 60 Vbeta forward and 13 Jbeta reverse. Assay: immunoSEQ multiplex PCR; the TCRdb copy retains only in-frame clones and omits some. The sample carries 95,000 to 150,000 clones, roughly 71% recorded once. Study outcomes and limitations: Exclusion as indistinguishable affected some V segments, including TRBV6-2 and TRBV6-3. Accurate prediction of most subjects' HLA-A and HLA-B alleles from TCR beta sequences was reported.

As to this clone: Its antigen is not known.

This sequence originates from a woman aged 50 to 65 in good health and CMV-seropositive. The chain couples TRBV5-5 to TRBJ2-6; D is perhaps TRBD2 (6 bases). Sequencing input: PBMCs. In nucleotides, the CDR3 is TGTGCCAGCAGTTTATTCGGGGGATCTGGGGCCAACGTCCTGACTTTC. It translates to CASSLFGGSGANVLTF.